A selection of T cell receptor beta chains follows, all from one sample in a study of T cell clusters in autoimmune cytopenias. Each CDR3 protein gets one entry in TCRdb, which reprocessed the multiplex PCR reads and gives no DNA. This table holds about 5,000 distinct CDR3 sequences. The sequencing sample was made of peripheral blood. All receptors derive from a human donor with an autoimmune cytopenia or autoimmune hepatitis (not recorded which). Each CDR3 is given with its conserved first and last residue. Clone size is given for some rows only: seen once, a few or many times, or a class if the clone is expanded.

j_call: TRBJ2-7
v_call: TRBV5-6
clone_size: -
cdr3_aa: CASSLTGQTFYEQYF

j_call: TRBJ2-7
v_call: TRBV18
clone_size: medium-sized
cdr3_aa: CASSPSGRMDEQYF

j_call: TRBJ2-7
v_call: TRBV27
clone_size: medium-sized
cdr3_aa: CASSSWGGEQYF

j_call: TRBJ1-6
v_call: TRBV5-4
clone_size: -
cdr3_aa: CASSKNTGGDSPLHF

j_call: TRBJ1-4
v_call: TRBV6-5
clone_size: medium-sized
cdr3_aa: CASSPWTGGGEKLFF

j_call: TRBJ1-1
v_call: TRBV30
clone_size: -
cdr3_aa: CAWSGTGRSTEAFF

j_call: TRBJ2-7
v_call: TRBV6-5
clone_size: -
cdr3_aa: CASTPAGAKYEQYF

j_call: TRBJ2-7
v_call: TRBV6-5
clone_size: large
cdr3_aa: CASRPGARDEQYF

j_call: TRBJ1-5
v_call: TRBV20-1
clone_size: -
cdr3_aa: CSVRLVTTQHF

j_call: TRBJ1-5
v_call: TRBV19
clone_size: -
cdr3_aa: CAIQDRAGNQPQHF

j_call: TRBJ2-3
v_call: TRBV13
clone_size: medium-sized
cdr3_aa: CASSFFDRGLTDTQYF

j_call: TRBJ1-4
v_call: TRBV20-1
clone_size: -
cdr3_aa: CSARVGTGSEKLFF

j_call: TRBJ2-1
v_call: TRBV7-9
clone_size: -
cdr3_aa: CASSLDVTPGCEQFF

j_call: TRBJ2-7
v_call: TRBV18
clone_size: medium-sized
cdr3_aa: CASSTGQFYEQYF

j_call: TRBJ2-3
v_call: TRBV6-5
clone_size: medium-sized
cdr3_aa: CASSYQRGNTDTQYF

j_call: TRBJ2-7
v_call: TRBV11-1
clone_size: -
cdr3_aa: CASSLRGYEQYF

j_call: TRBJ1-5
v_call: TRBV12-3/TRBV12-4
clone_size: -
cdr3_aa: CASSLTGPNQPQHF

j_call: TRBJ2-3
v_call: TRBV5-1
clone_size: -
cdr3_aa: CASSSGTNGDTQYF

j_call: TRBJ1-5
v_call: TRBV18
clone_size: medium-sized
cdr3_aa: CASSRGQTGGDQPQHF

j_call: TRBJ2-7
v_call: TRBV20-1
clone_size: -
cdr3_aa: CSVRGLAGNYEQYF

j_call: TRBJ2-1
v_call: TRBV6-5
clone_size: -
cdr3_aa: CASSLTSAQPYNEQFF

j_call: TRBJ1-6
v_call: TRBV11-1
clone_size: -
cdr3_aa: CASTLAGTEKDSPLHF

j_call: TRBJ2-5
v_call: TRBV27
clone_size: medium-sized
cdr3_aa: CASSLNANQRQNQETQYF

j_call: TRBJ2-7
v_call: TRBV5-4
clone_size: -
cdr3_aa: CASSFSGGNYEQYF

j_call: TRBJ2-3
v_call: TRBV19
clone_size: medium-sized
cdr3_aa: CASSIRGGTDTQYF

j_call: TRBJ2-7
v_call: TRBV30
clone_size: medium-sized
cdr3_aa: CAWSIGTGSYEQYF

j_call: TRBJ1-4
v_call: TRBV20-1
clone_size: -
cdr3_aa: CSARVAGVGVATNEKLFF

j_call: TRBJ2-5
v_call: TRBV5-1
clone_size: -
cdr3_aa: CASSIGLAEETQYF

j_call: TRBJ2-3
v_call: TRBV20-1
clone_size: -
cdr3_aa: CSAEVAPPRGTDTQYF

j_call: TRBJ1-1
v_call: TRBV6-1
clone_size: medium-sized
cdr3_aa: CASTKGTSNTEAFF

j_call: TRBJ2-3
v_call: TRBV20-1
clone_size: -
cdr3_aa: CSARGGLPGTDTQYF

j_call: TRBJ1-1
v_call: TRBV19
clone_size: -
cdr3_aa: CASSSTENTEAFF

j_call: TRBJ1-6
v_call: TRBV7-9
clone_size: -
cdr3_aa: CARSLVGGSPLHF

j_call: TRBJ1-4
v_call: TRBV29-1
clone_size: medium-sized
cdr3_aa: CSVSGQGRGEKLFF

j_call: TRBJ2-3
v_call: TRBV6-6
clone_size: -
cdr3_aa: CASSFPASGGTDTQYF

j_call: TRBJ2-2
v_call: TRBV19
clone_size: -
cdr3_aa: CASSPSGTGAGELFF

j_call: TRBJ1-4
v_call: TRBV30
clone_size: medium-sized
cdr3_aa: CAWSEGRAVEKLFF

j_call: TRBJ1-4
v_call: TRBV30
clone_size: medium-sized
cdr3_aa: CAWSAGVGGPNEKLFF

j_call: TRBJ1-1
v_call: TRBV6-5
clone_size: medium-sized
cdr3_aa: CASAPYTTANTEAFF

j_call: TRBJ2-2
v_call: TRBV18
clone_size: medium-sized
cdr3_aa: CASSPRSPGPTGELFF

j_call: TRBJ2-7
v_call: TRBV7-6
clone_size: -
cdr3_aa: CASSEQGSLYEQYF

j_call: TRBJ2-7
v_call: TRBV11-1
clone_size: medium-sized
cdr3_aa: CASSWDGYEQYF

j_call: TRBJ2-7
v_call: TRBV6-5
clone_size: medium-sized
cdr3_aa: CASTFSGGDYEQYF

j_call: TRBJ1-4
v_call: TRBV12-3/TRBV12-4
clone_size: medium-sized
cdr3_aa: CASSLAGGLKEKLFF

j_call: TRBJ2-3
v_call: TRBV30
clone_size: medium-sized
cdr3_aa: CAWSVTGDTQYF

j_call: TRBJ2-3
v_call: TRBV19
clone_size: medium-sized
cdr3_aa: CASSIPGLVTDTQYF

j_call: TRBJ2-2
v_call: TRBV19
clone_size: medium-sized
cdr3_aa: CASSMSRPNTGELFF

j_call: TRBJ2-7
v_call: TRBV20-1
clone_size: -
cdr3_aa: CSAELQGLDEQYF